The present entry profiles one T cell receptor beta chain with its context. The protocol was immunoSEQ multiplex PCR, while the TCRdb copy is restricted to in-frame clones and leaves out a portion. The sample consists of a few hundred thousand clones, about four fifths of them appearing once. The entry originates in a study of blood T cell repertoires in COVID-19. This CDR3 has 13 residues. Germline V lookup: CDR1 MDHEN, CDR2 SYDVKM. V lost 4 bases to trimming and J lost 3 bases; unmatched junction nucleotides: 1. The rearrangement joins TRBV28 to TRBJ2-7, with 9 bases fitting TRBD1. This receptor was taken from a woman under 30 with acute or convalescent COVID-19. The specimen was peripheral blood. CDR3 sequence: CASSWGQGYEQYF. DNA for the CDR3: TGTGCCAGCAGTTGGGGACAGGGCTACGAGCAGTACTTC.